In this sample, the clone carrying this T cell receptor beta chain turned up many times. This entry belongs to a study of low-dose radiotherapy and immunotherapy resistance in tumors. Study overall: Doses of 0.5 Gy per fraction every 2 weeks, totaling 6.5 Gy, went to Cohort 1. Fractions of 1 Gy went to Cohort 2 every two weeks, for 13 Gy over 26 weeks.

Using a constant-region primer together with a V-primer adapter, TCRs were subjected to roughly 20 PCR cycles of amplification. TCRdb reprocessed the reads with MiXCR, giving one entry per CDR3 protein. The sample records fewer than 60,000 distinct CDR3 sequences, approximately 12% being singletons. With V trimmed by 2 bases and J by 3 bases, 5 bases remained unmatched. There are 15 residues in the CDR3. Germline loops: CDR1 SGHRS, CDR2 YFSETQ. Time point indicated: before trial treatment. In the RACIN dose-escalation trial, donors got nivolumab plus ipilimumab with aspirin, cyclophosphamide and radiotherapy.

The TCR sequence derives from a female donor with ovarian cancer. The rearrangement uses TRBV5-1 and TRBJ2-7, with 10 bases identical to TRBD1. Sequences were derived from PBMCs, sampled before treatment. CDR3 residues: CASSFATGGFYEQYF. CDR3 nucleotides: TGCGCCAGCAGCTTTGCGACAGGGGGCTTCTACGAGCAGTACTTC. Complete variable domain (other parts from reference TRBV5-1 and TRBJ2-7): KAGVTQTPRYLIKTRGQQVTLSCSPISGHRSVSWYQQTPGQGLQFLFEYFSETQRNKGNFPGRFSGRQFSNSRSEMNVSTLELGDSALYLCASSFATGGFYEQYFGPGTRLTVT.